Listed here are 8 T cell receptor beta chains from one sample, sequenced in a study of shared clonotypes between healthy human individuals. Generated by immunoSEQ multiplex PCR, the TCRdb table keeps only in-frame clones and is missing some. This sample carries 780,000 or so clones, 55% to 80% of them seen once, and the ten largest clones take less than 2%. The sample taken for sequencing was memory CD4+ T cells sorted from blood. Documented subset: CD45RA-negative fraction. The receptors stem from a woman aged 30 to 39 in good health.

This clone was observed once. The chain combines TRBV30 with TRBJ2-6; D is unclear. Germline V gene sequence: CDR1 GTSNPN, CDR2 SVGIG (reference sequence). Trimming shortened V by 2 bases and J by 0 bases, and 8 bases separated the two germline ends. The CDR3 runs to 15 residues. The CDR3 sequence is CAWSNLGSGANVLTF. DNA of the CDR3: TGTGCCTGGAGTAACTTGGGCTCTGGGGCCAACGTCCTGACTTTC.

This clone was detected only a few times. J is TRBJ2-1 and V is TRBV4-1, with TRBD2 matching 10 bases. CDR3 size: 17 residues. J was trimmed by 2 bases and V by 4 bases; bases with no gene match: 8. CDR1 is MGHRA, CDR2 YSYEKL, per germline. This CDR3 is CASSRPPGLAAYNEQFF. The CDR3 bases are TGCGCCAGCAGCCGCCCTCCCGGACTAGCGGCCTACAATGAGCAGTTCTTC.

In nucleotides, the CDR3 is TGTGCCAGCAGCCTGGGGGCGACAGGGGGAGAGACCCAGTACTTC. Residues: CASSLGATGGETQYF. The chain has TRBV2 and TRBJ2-5, with 9 bases lining up with TRBD1. This CDR3 contains 15 residues. Trimming took 6 bases from V and 4 from J; bases not matched to a gene: 9. Germline V gene data show CDR1 as SNHLY and CDR2 as FYNNEI. The whole variable domain, filled in from reference TRBV2 and TRBJ2-5, reads EPEVTQTPSHQVTQMGQEVILRCVPISNHLYFYWYRQILGQKVEFLVSFYNNEISEKSEIFDDQFSVERPDGSNFTLKIRSTKLEDSAMYFCASSLGATGGETQYFGPGTRLLVL.

The table lists this clone with a count of one. The rearrangement links TRBV5-1 to TRBJ1-4; D is possibly TRBD1 (6 bases). The CDR3 is made up of 15 amino acids. V was shortened by 5 bases and J by 6 bases, with 17 bases between the two germline ends. Looked up from germline, CDR1 is SGHRS and CDR2 is YFSETQ. The CDR3 is CASRTGPNGDEKLFF. CDR3 nucleotides: TGCGCCAGCAGAACAGGGCCAAACGGGGATGAAAAACTGTTTTTT.

The DNA of the CDR3 is TGTGCCAGCAGTTCCGTAGTTGACGAGCAGTACTTC. It specifies CASSSVVDEQYF. V and J are TRBV28 and TRBJ2-7; D gene unclear. Trimming left V 4 bases short and J 5 bases short, with 9 bases between. The CDR3 loop spans 12 amino acids. Germline-derived CDR1 and CDR2 are MDHEN and SYDVKM.

The gene calls are TRBV2 and TRBJ1-1; D is ambiguous. The CDR3 consists of 13 residues. V was pared by 5 bases and J by 5 bases, with 12 bases between. Germline CDR1 SNHLY, CDR2 FYNNEI. The CDR3 spells CASSPETGTEAFF. The CDR3, as DNA: TGTGCCAGCAGTCCCGAGACGGGTACTGAAGCTTTCTTT.

This chain connects TRBV4-1 to TRBJ1-3; 8 bases fit TRBD1. Germline V lookup: CDR1 MGHRA, CDR2 YSYEKL. The J segment lost 4 bases and the V segment lost 0 bases, leaving 5 bases of the junction unmatched. The CDR3 has 16 residues. The CDR3 DNA is TGCGCCAGCAGCCAAGATCAGGGGGCGGTCGGAAACACCATATATTTT. Amino acid sequence: CASSQDQGAVGNTIYF.

This clone showed up just once. The chain is built from TRBV18 and TRBJ2-7; 7 bases agree with TRBD1. The CDR3 has 15 amino acids. CDR1 and CDR2 from the germline V gene are KGHSH and LQKENI. V shed 4 bases, J shed 12 bases, and the junction held 18 bases outside the gene matches. The CDR3 is CASSLSDSGDSRGYF. The CDR3 region has the DNA TGTGCCAGCTCACTAAGCGACAGTGGGGACAGCAGGGGGTACTTC.